Following are 5 T cell receptor beta chains from one sample sequenced in a study of CD8+CD57+ T cells in acquired aplastic anemia. CDR3 and TCR beta VDJ profiling relied on a genomic DNA template. TCRdb processed the reads anew with MiXCR; each CDR3 protein has one entry. Seen here are approximately 170,000 distinct CDR3 sequences, about half observed once, and the top ten hold 3.2%. Patients who underwent sequencing had shown CD8+CD57+ cell expansion by flow cytometry. The sample consisted of sorted CD4+, CD8+, or CD8+CD57+ T cells (not recorded which) from PBMCs. The receptors were sampled from a human donor with aplastic anemia.

The CDR3 bases are TGTGCCATCAGTGATGGACGGACCTATGGCTACACCTTC. Protein: CAISDGRTYGYTF. The chain links TRBV10-3 to TRBJ1-2; no definite D call. V was clipped by 3 bases and J by 4 bases, with 9 bases between them. Germline V gene sequence: CDR1 ENHRY, CDR2 SYGVKD. CDR3 length equals 13 residues.

This clonotype was detected ten times or more. The rearrangement joins TRBV6-4 to TRBJ1-1; D remains unclear. Germline V gene lookup returns CDR1 MRHNA and CDR2 SNTAGT. Trimming took off 5 bases at V and 0 bases at J, with 7 bases between the two ends. The CDR3 has 13 amino acids. CDR3 region: CASSYELNTEAFF. The CDR3 DNA follows: TGTGCCAGCAGTTATGAATTGAACACTGAAGCTTTCTTT.

The chain employs TRBV9 and TRBJ2-7; 8 positions agree with TRBD1. CDR3 length equals 14 residues. V trimming: 0 bases; J trimming: 3 bases; junction bases outside the gene matches: 2. Germline V gives CDR1 SGDLS, CDR2 YYNGEE. The CDR3 DNA sequence: TGTGCCAGCAGCGTAGGGGGACAGGACTACGAGCAGTACGTC. Its translation: CASSVGGQDYEQYV.

The rearrangement links TRBV29-1 to TRBJ1-2; D is ambiguous. CDR3 length equals 15 residues. Germline-derived CDR1 and CDR2 are SQVTM and ANQGSEA. The V gene lost 0 bases and the J gene lost 5 bases, with 16 bases spanning the gap. CDR3 nucleotides: TGCAGCGTTGAAGACGTTTACCGGCAGGATTATGGCTACACCTTC. Residues: CSVEDVYRQDYGYTF.

The chain couples TRBV20-1 to TRBJ2-7; 12 nucleotides agree with TRBD1. Germline trimming cut 6 bases from V and 6 bases from J; bases unmatched to any gene: 9. The CDR3 spans 14 residues. The germline V gene encodes CDR1 DFQATT and CDR2 SNEGSKA (reference sequence). CDR3 DNA sequence: TGCAGTGCCCTGGGACAGGGGGCAGGGGTCGAGCAGTACTTC. Amino acid sequence: CSALGQGAGVEQYF.